These 21 T cell receptor beta chains share one sample of origin, sequenced in a study of blood T cell repertoires in COVID-19. TCRdb keeps only in-frame clones here, not all; method: immunoSEQ multiplex PCR. Of 350,000 to 400,000 clones detected, around 87% appear once; the ten largest clones hold roughly 2%. The sample consisted of PBMCs or T cells enriched from blood (not recorded which). The receptor set was obtained from a man in his forties in a cohort exposed to, infected with or recovered from COVID-19 (not recorded which).

The V call is TRBV29-1, the J call TRBJ2-7; 13 nucleotides align to TRBD2. With 5 bases clipped from V and 3 bases from J, the junction kept 7 bases outside the gene matches. Germline V lookup: CDR1 SQVTM, CDR2 ANQGSEA. The CDR3 runs 15 residues. The CDR3 DNA reads as TGCAGCGTTCGACACGGGACTAGCGGGAACTACGAGCAGTACTTC. Its translation is CSVRHGTSGNYEQYF.

This clone was picked up a small number of times. The chain employs TRBV5-6 and TRBJ2-1, with 12 bases that match TRBD2. Germline values: CDR1 SGHDT, CDR2 YYEEEE. Trimming removed 1 base from V and 9 bases from J; junction bases left unmatched: 5. The length of the CDR3 is 15 residues. The CDR3 nucleotides read TGTGCCAGCAGCTTGTTACTAGCGGGAGGTACTGAGCAGTTCTTC. Protein sequence: CASSLLLAGGTEQFF.

The V gene is TRBV29-1, the J gene TRBJ2-2, with 10 bases matching TRBD1. Losses at the gene ends were 6 bases for V and 3 bases for J; bases not matched to a gene: 4. The V gene's germline CDR1 is SQVTM and CDR2 ANQGSEA. The CDR3 totals 14 residues. The CDR3 sequence is CSVRTGGDTGELFF. The CDR3 coding sequence is TGCAGCGTCAGGACAGGGGGGGACACCGGGGAGCTGTTTTTT.

J is TRBJ2-6 and V is TRBV27; tentative D call: TRBD2 (5 bases). The germline V gene has CDR1 MNHEY and CDR2 SMNVEV (reference sequence). Trimming removed 6 bases at V and 0 bases at J, with 18 bases between. The CDR3 runs to 18 residues. Written as DNA, the CDR3 is TGTGCCAGCAGACCACAGAGACTAATAATCTCTGGGGCCAACGTCCTGACTTTC. Its translation: CASRPQRLIISGANVLTF.

The rearrangement links TRBV5-1 to TRBJ1-4, with D possibly matching TRBD1 (5 bases). With 4 bases removed from V and 8 bases from J, the gap between germline ends came to 18 bases. The CDR3 is made up of 15 amino acids. Germline V CDR1 and CDR2: SGHRS, YFSETQ. CDR3 coding DNA: TGCGCCAGCAGCACCTCTGGGGGGAAGGAAGAAAAACTGTTTTTT. Its protein is CASSTSGGKEEKLFF.

This clone was observed a single time. The V and J genes are TRBV6-6 and TRBJ1-2; a possible D gene is TRBD1 (6 bases). V lost 2 bases and J lost 5, with 18 bases in between. Germline CDR1 is MNHNY and CDR2 is SVGAGI (reference sequence). There are 16 residues in the CDR3. The CDR3 DNA reads TGTGCCAGCAGTTACGCCTACAGGGCTAGCGGTTATGGCTACACCTTC. Protein product: CASSYAYRASGYGYTF.

This clone was recorded a few times. V and J are TRBV19 and TRBJ1-6; 8 positions agree with TRBD1. Per the germline V gene, CDR1 is LNHDA and CDR2 is SQIVND (reference sequence). This CDR3 comprises 14 residues. V dropped 5 bases and J dropped 6; count of bases not matched to a gene: 3. Written as DNA, the CDR3 is TGTGCCAGTAGTTTGACAGGGGTTAATTCACCCCTCCACTTT. It codes for CASSLTGVNSPLHF.

The chain uses TRBV7-9 and TRBJ1-1, with 10 nucleotides matching TRBD1. The CDR3 has 14 amino acids. Germline V gene lookup returns CDR1 SEHNR and CDR2 FQNEAQ (reference sequence). V shed 5 bases and J 5 bases; nucleotides not matched to a gene: 5. The CDR3 sequence is CASSRGGQGTEAFF. CDR3 nucleotide sequence: TGTGCCAGCAGCCGAGGGGGACAGGGGACTGAAGCTTTCTTT.

J is TRBJ2-7 and V is TRBV5-1, with D perhaps matching TRBD1 (6 bases). The V and J ends lost 2 bases and 3 bases respectively, with 9 bases between them. Germline assignment: CDR1 SGHRS and CDR2 YFSETQ. The CDR3 runs to 13 residues. In nucleotides, the CDR3 is TGCGCCAGCAGCTTCAGAGGGGGCTACGAGCAGTACTTC. As protein: CASSFRGGYEQYF.

This chain links TRBV9 with TRBJ1-3; D possibly corresponds to TRBD1 (6 bases). The CDR3 runs 15 residues. Germline V CDR1 and CDR2: SGDLS, YYNGEE. The V gene lost 5 bases and the J gene lost 0 bases, with 12 bases spanning the gap. As DNA, the CDR3 is TGTGCCAGCAGGCCAACAGGGAGCTCTGGAAACACCATATATTTT. Translated, it gives CASRPTGSSGNTIYF.

The V call is TRBV5-4, the J call TRBJ2-7, with 9 bases identical to TRBD2. The germline V gene encodes CDR1 SGHNT and CDR2 YYREEE (reference sequence). After removal of 3 bases from V and 2 bases from J, the junction contained 6 bases not matched to a gene. The CDR3 covers 15 residues. The CDR3 reads CASSSQTSGTYEQYF. The CDR3, as DNA: TGTGCCAGCAGCTCCCAGACTAGCGGAACCTACGAGCAGTACTTC.

The chain uses TRBV25-1 and TRBJ2-5, with 9 nucleotides matching TRBD2. Germline V gene sequence: CDR1 MGHDK, CDR2 SYGVNS. Trimming took 3 bases from V and 5 from J; bases not matched to a gene: 10. The CDR3 is 16 amino acids. CDR3 amino acids: CASSEGGLAGRETQYF. CDR3 coding DNA: TGTGCCAGCAGTGAGGGGGGGCTAGCGGGACGGGAGACCCAGTACTTC.

This clone occurred a few times. The CDR3 region has the DNA TGTGCCAGCAGCAGTCCCGGGACAACAACCTACAATGAGCAGTTCTTC. It encodes CASSSPGTTTYNEQFF. The chain has TRBV7-9 and TRBJ2-1; D is perhaps TRBD1 (6 bases). CDR1 is SEHNR and CDR2 is FQNEAQ in the germline V gene (reference sequence). V was pared by 5 bases and J by 2 bases, with 16 bases between. The CDR3 is made up of 16 amino acids.

V gene TRBV5-1 combines with J gene TRBJ2-1; 11 bases match TRBD2. Germline CDR1 reads SGHRS; CDR2 reads YFSETQ. The V segment lost 9 bases and the J segment 4 bases; nucleotides outside the gene matches: 9. This CDR3 contains 15 residues. CDR3 nucleotides: TGCGCCACCAAAGTAGGGACTAGCGGATACAATGAGCAGTTCTTC. Protein sequence: CATKVGTSGYNEQFF.

This chain connects TRBV3-1 (or the pseudogene TRBV3-2) to TRBJ1-2; maybe TRBD1 (5 bases). Trimming removed 1 base from V and 6 bases from J, with 18 bases in between. This CDR3 has 16 amino acids. Germline V CDR1 and CDR2: LGHDT, YNNKEL (reference sequence). CDR3 amino acids: CASSQAQDKFYNGYTF. CDR3 DNA: TGTGCCAGCAGCCAAGCCCAGGACAAATTCTACAATGGCTACACCTTC.

The sample holds a few counts of this clone. The genes are TRBV6-5 and TRBJ1-2; no definite D call. Trimming cost V 0 bases and J 7 bases, with 12 bases left between them. The CDR3 loop spans 14 amino acids. Germline V gene lookup returns CDR1 MNHEY and CDR2 SVGAGI. CDR3 nucleotides: TGTGCCAGCAGTTACTCGAAAGTATCGCGTGGCTACACCTTC. It translates to CASSYSKVSRGYTF.

This sequence joins TRBV5-4 and TRBJ2-1; the match to TRBD2 covers 7 bases. This CDR3 has 16 amino acids. V was clipped by 5 bases and J by 6 bases; unmatched bases: 14. The germline gives CDR1 SGHNT, CDR2 YYREEE (reference sequence). The CDR3: CASSLGGLGVGNEQFF. In DNA form, the CDR3 reads TGTGCCAGCAGTCTAGGAGGACTAGGGGTCGGCAATGAGCAGTTCTTC.

The V gene is TRBV6-5, the J gene TRBJ2-7; 9 bases line up with TRBD1. The CDR3 totals 15 residues. From germline, CDR1 is MNHEY and CDR2 SVGAGI. V trimming: 6 bases; J trimming: 0 bases; junction bases outside the gene matches: 6. CDR3 sequence reads: CASSKTGGNSYEQYF. The CDR3 DNA follows: TGTGCCAGCAGCAAAACAGGGGGCAACTCCTACGAGCAGTACTTC.

The count of this clone is one. The chain has TRBV3-1 (or the pseudogene TRBV3-2) and TRBJ2-2; D perhaps matches TRBD2 (6 bases). Trimming stripped 3 bases from V and 1 base from J, with 6 bases between. There are 14 residues in the CDR3. Per the germline V gene, CDR1 is LGHDT and CDR2 is YNNKEL (reference sequence). The CDR3 coding sequence is TGTGCCAGCAGCCAGCGGGAGAACACCGGGGAGCTGTTTTTT. Protein: CASSQRENTGELFF.

This chain joins TRBV28 and TRBJ1-2, with D possibly matching TRBD1 (5 bases). CDR1 MDHEN and CDR2 SYDVKM come from the germline V gene. Trimming removed 4 bases at V and 4 bases at J, with 10 bases between. The CDR3 totals 13 residues. CDR3 in DNA: TGTGCCAGCAGTTCATTGGACACCTATGGCTACACCTTC. Its protein product is CASSSLDTYGYTF.

Only one count was recorded for this clone. The rearrangement joins TRBV9 to TRBJ2-4, with 9 bases identical to TRBD2. The CDR3 is made up of 15 amino acids. V was pared by 4 bases and J by 6 bases, with 8 bases of the junction left unmatched. CDR1 SGDLS and CDR2 YYNGEE come from the germline V gene. Here the CDR3 reads CASSPLAGLGNIQYF. CDR3 DNA: TGTGCCAGCAGCCCCCTAGCGGGACTTGGAAACATTCAGTACTTC.